This T cell receptor beta chain was found in a study of cytomegalovirus exposure and HLA in healthy donors. Study conclusions and caveats: In an earlier analysis, in some 500 donors, most V segments appeared productive either ~87% or ~30% of the time. HLA alleles showed associations with 15,000 to 20,000 TCR beta sequences in a later analysis, at a 0.05 false discovery rate. A missense variant in DCLRE1C was later tied to TCR beta V- and J-gene trimming.

This CDR3 region has 13 residues. The V end lost 2 bases, the J end lost 3 bases, and 6 bases lay between the germline ends. Per the germline V gene, CDR1 is MNHEY and CDR2 is SVGAGI. A note on this clone: What it recognizes is unknown.

PCR primers comprised 60 Vbeta and 13 Jbeta primers. Produced via immunoSEQ multiplex PCR; TCRdb's table is partial and in-frame only. The sample has fewer than 150,000 clones; roughly 80% are singletons. The receptor comes from a woman aged 45-65 years in good health and CMV-seronegative. The V and J genes are TRBV6-5 and TRBJ2-3; D uncertain. Sequencing was performed on PBMCs. The CDR3 nucleotides read TGTGCCAGCAGTTACGTCGGGACAGATACGCAGTATTTT. Its translation is CASSYVGTDTQYF.